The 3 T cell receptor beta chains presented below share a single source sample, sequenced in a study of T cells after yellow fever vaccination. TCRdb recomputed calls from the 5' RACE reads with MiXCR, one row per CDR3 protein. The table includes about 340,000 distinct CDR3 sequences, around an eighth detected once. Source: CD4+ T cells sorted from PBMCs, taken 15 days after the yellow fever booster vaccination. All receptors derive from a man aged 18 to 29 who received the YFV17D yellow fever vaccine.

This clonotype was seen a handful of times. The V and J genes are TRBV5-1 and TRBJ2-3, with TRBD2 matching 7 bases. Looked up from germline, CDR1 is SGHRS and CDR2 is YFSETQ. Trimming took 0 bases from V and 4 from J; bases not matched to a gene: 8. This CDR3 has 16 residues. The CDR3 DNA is TGCGCCAGCAGCTTGGAGGCGGGGGTAGATGCAGATACGCAGTATTTT. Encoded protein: CASSLEAGVDADTQYF.

CDR3 in DNA: TGTGCCAGCAAGCTCCAGGGGCCCCTCAACTATGGCTACACCTTC. Its translation: CASKLQGPLNYGYTF. The gene calls are TRBV12-3 or TRBV12-4 and TRBJ1-2; maybe TRBD1 (6 bases). The CDR3 sequence is 15 residues long. Trimming pared 7 bases from V and 2 bases from J, leaving 17 bases between.

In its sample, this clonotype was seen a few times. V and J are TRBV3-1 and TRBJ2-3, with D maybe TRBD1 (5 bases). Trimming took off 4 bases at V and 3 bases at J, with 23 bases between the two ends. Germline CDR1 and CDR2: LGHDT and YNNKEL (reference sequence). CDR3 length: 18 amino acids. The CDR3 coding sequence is TGTGCCAGCAGCCTTCGCCTCAAGCCCCCGACAGCTACAGATACGCAGTATTTT. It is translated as CASSLRLKPPTATDTQYF.